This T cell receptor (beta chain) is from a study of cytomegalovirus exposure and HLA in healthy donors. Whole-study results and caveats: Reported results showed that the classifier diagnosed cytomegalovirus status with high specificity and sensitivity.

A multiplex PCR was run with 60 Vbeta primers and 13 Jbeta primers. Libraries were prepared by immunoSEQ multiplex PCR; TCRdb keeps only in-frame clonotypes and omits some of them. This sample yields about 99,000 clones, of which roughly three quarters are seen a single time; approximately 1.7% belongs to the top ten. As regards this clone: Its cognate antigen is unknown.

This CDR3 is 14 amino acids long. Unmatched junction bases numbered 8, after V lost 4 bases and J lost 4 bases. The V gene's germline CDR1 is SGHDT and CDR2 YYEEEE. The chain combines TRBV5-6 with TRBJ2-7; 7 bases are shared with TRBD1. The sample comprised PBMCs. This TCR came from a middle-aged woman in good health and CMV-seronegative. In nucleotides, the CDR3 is TGTGCCAGCAGCCCCCAGGGACAGCCTTACGAGCAGTACTTC. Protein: CASSPQGQPYEQYF.